These 16 T cell receptor beta chains were all obtained from the same sample, sequenced in a study of T cells after yellow fever vaccination. A single record per CDR3 protein comes from TCRdb applying MiXCR to the 5' RACE reads. This sample carries some 560,000 distinct CDR3 sequences, about 15% of them seen once, and the ten largest clones take around 15%. Sequenced here: PBMCs, sampled less than 6 days after the first yellow fever vaccination. The receptors derive from a young man who received the YFV17D yellow fever vaccine.

This clonotype was seen a handful of times. This chain connects TRBV11-2 to TRBJ2-7, with D tentatively TRBD2 (6 bases). Per the germline V gene, CDR1 is SGHAT and CDR2 is FQNNGV. The CDR3 sequence is 15 residues long. The germline V and J ends were trimmed by 2 bases and 6 bases, with 17 bases remaining between them. In DNA, the CDR3 is TGTGCCAGCAGCTTATACGGGGGAGGTTTTGGCGAGCAGTACTTC. This encodes CASSLYGGGFGEQYF.

This chain links TRBV10-3 with TRBJ1-1; no definite D call. Germline CDR1 reads ENHRY; CDR2 reads SYGVKD. V lost 4 bases and J 2 bases, leaving 11 bases between the germline ends. The CDR3 sequence is 14 residues long. This chain's CDR3 is CAISGAGINTEAFF. The CDR3 bases are TGTGCCATCAGTGGGGCGGGGATAAACACTGAAGCTTTCTTT.

In its sample, this clonotype was seen a few times. This sequence joins TRBV7-9 and TRBJ2-5; no clear D. Germline V gives CDR1 SEHNR, CDR2 FQNEAQ (reference sequence). The CDR3 loop spans 13 amino acids. The V and J ends lost 5 bases and 1 base respectively, with 8 bases between them. CDR3: CASSPNAQETQYF. The DNA for the CDR3 is TGTGCCAGCAGCCCCAACGCCCAAGAGACCCAGTACTTC.

This clonotype was recorded a few times. This sequence joins TRBV7-2 and TRBJ2-5; 12 bases are a match to TRBD2. The CDR3 runs to 15 residues. Germline trimming cut 3 bases from V and 4 bases from J; bases unmatched to any gene: 3. CDR1 SGHTA and CDR2 FQGNSA come from the germline V gene. The CDR3 is CASSFGLAGRETQYF. CDR3 DNA: TGTGCCAGCAGCTTCGGACTAGCGGGAAGAGAGACCCAGTACTTC.

This chain uses TRBV5-6 with TRBJ2-3, with TRBD2 matching over 8 bases. The germline V gene has CDR1 SGHDT and CDR2 YYEEEE. V shed 6 bases, J shed 2 bases, and the junction held 8 bases outside the gene matches. The CDR3 contains 15 residues. The CDR3 nucleotides are TGTGCCAGCACCAAGACTAGCGACTTCACAGATACGCAGTATTTT. Translating gives CASTKTSDFTDTQYF.

This clonotype was found many times. The gene calls are TRBV5-1 and TRBJ2-1; 8 bases line up with TRBD2. The V segment lost 0 bases and the J segment 4 bases; nucleotides outside the gene matches: 9. Per the germline V gene, CDR1 is SGHRS and CDR2 is YFSETQ. CDR3 length: 17 amino acids. The CDR3 nucleotides read TGCGCCAGCAGCTTGGCGACGGGGGGGGGAATTTACAATGAGCAGTTCTTC. Translation gives CASSLATGGGIYNEQFF.

This rearrangement joins TRBV7-2 to TRBJ2-3; 14 nucleotides match TRBD2. Unmatched junction bases numbered 7, after V lost 2 bases and J lost 6 bases. Germline V CDR1 and CDR2: SGHTA, FQGNSA. The CDR3 spans 17 residues. The CDR3 spells CASSLRLRTSGGDTQYF. DNA for the CDR3: TGTGCCAGCAGCTTAAGGCTCCGGACTAGCGGGGGGGATACGCAGTATTTT.

The chain links TRBV18 to TRBJ1-1, with a tentative D call TRBD1 (5 bases). Per the germline V gene, CDR1 is KGHSH and CDR2 is LQKENI. V lost 4 bases and J 7 bases, leaving 10 bases between the germline ends. The CDR3 length is 12 residues. CDR3 in amino acids: CASSRGQGEAFF. The CDR3 DNA sequence: TGTGCCAGCTCACGAGGGCAGGGTGAAGCTTTCTTT.

This clonotype was seen at least ten times. The rearrangement links TRBV28 to TRBJ2-6, with a weak D call TRBD2 (6 bases). Germline CDR1 MDHEN, CDR2 SYDVKM. This CDR3 has 16 amino acids. V lost 7 bases, J lost 4 bases, and 17 bases lay in between. The CDR3 DNA follows: TGTGCCAGCACCCCCGTGGAGGGAACCGGGGCCAACGTCCTGACTTTC. It is translated as CASTPVEGTGANVLTF.

The chain uses TRBV9 and TRBJ2-1, with D uncertain. The germline V gene encodes CDR1 SGDLS and CDR2 YYNGEE. Trimming pared 0 bases from V and 0 bases from J, leaving 10 bases between. There are 16 residues in the CDR3. This CDR3 reads CASSVAFGASYNEQFF. CDR3 DNA: TGTGCCAGCAGCGTAGCTTTCGGCGCCTCCTACAATGAGCAGTTCTTC. The entire variable domain, with the rest obtained from reference TRBV9 and TRBJ2-1, is as follows: DSGVTQTPKHLITATGQRVTLRCSPRSGDLSVYWYQQSLDQGLQFLIQYYNGEERAKGNILERFSAQQFPDLHSELNLSSLELGDSALYFCASSVAFGASYNEQFFGPGTRLTVL.

The rearrangement uses TRBV20-1 and TRBJ2-5; a weak D match, TRBD2 (5 bases). From germline, CDR1 is DFQATT and CDR2 SNEGSKA (reference sequence). Trimming removed 6 bases at V and 4 bases at J, with 21 bases between. This CDR3 spans 15 amino acids. This CDR3 reads CSAAASFAAGETQYF. The CDR3 coding sequence is TGCAGTGCGGCGGCTTCGTTCGCCGCGGGAGAGACCCAGTACTTC.

This clonotype was seen a single time. This chain uses TRBV6-1 with TRBJ2-5; TRBD2 aligns across 7 bases. The CDR3 is made up of 16 amino acids. Germline V gene sequence: CDR1 MNHNS, CDR2 SASEGT. V gave up 5 bases and J gave up 2 bases; unmatched junction bases: 11. The CDR3 loop is CASSPVGRGQQETQYF. The CDR3 DNA reads as TGTGCCAGCAGTCCAGTTGGGAGGGGCCAACAAGAGACCCAGTACTTC.

This chain joins TRBV6-6 and TRBJ1-5; D perhaps matches TRBD1 (6 bases). The ends were cut back, 5 bases at V and 11 bases at J, with 13 bases in the middle. The CDR3 sequence is 12 residues long. CDR1 is MNHNY, CDR2 SVGAGI, per germline (reference sequence). CDR3 DNA sequence: TGTGCCAGCAGTACCCGACAGGTGGCCCAGCATTTT. Translating it yields CASSTRQVAQHF.

V usage is TRBV7-2 and J usage is TRBJ1-4; TRBD1 matches at 8 bases. The trim removed 5 bases at V and 11 bases at J, leaving 4 bases unmatched. This CDR3 spans 12 amino acids. The germline V gene encodes CDR1 SGHTA and CDR2 FQGNSA. CDR3 DNA sequence: TGTGCCAGCAGCCTCGCAGGGGGCAAACTGTTTTTT. Its protein product is CASSLAGGKLFF.

This clonotype was counted many times. A junction end diverges from the germline sequence, so it may reflect a read error. The genes are TRBV5-1 and TRBJ2-3; D uncertain. CDR3 length: 15 residues. CDR1 is SGHRS and CDR2 is YFSETQ in the germline V gene. The CDR3 bases are TGTGCCAGCAGTTTAGCCGGGCAACCCACAGATACGCAGTATTTT. Translated: CASSLAGQPTDTQYF.

This clonotype has only a few counts. The V call is TRBV20-1, the J call TRBJ2-7, with 10 nucleotides matching TRBD2. The CDR3 is 14 residues long. With 4 bases clipped from V and 3 bases from J, the junction kept 6 bases outside the gene matches. CDR1 is DFQATT and CDR2 is SNEGSKA in the germline V gene (reference sequence). The CDR3, as DNA: TGCAGTGCTATAAGGACTAGCGGTTACTACGAGCAGTACTTC. Translating it yields CSAIRTSGYYEQYF.